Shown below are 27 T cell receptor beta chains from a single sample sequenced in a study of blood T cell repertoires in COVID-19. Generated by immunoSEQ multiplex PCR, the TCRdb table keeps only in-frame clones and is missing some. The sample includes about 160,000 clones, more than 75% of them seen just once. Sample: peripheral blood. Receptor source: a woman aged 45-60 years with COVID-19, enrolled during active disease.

CDR3 sequence (DNA): TGTGCCAGCACCCAACAGACAGGATCTCTGGATGGCTACACCTTC. Protein sequence: CASTQQTGSLDGYTF. The rearrangement links TRBV11-3 to TRBJ1-2; a weak D match, TRBD1 (6 bases). Looked up from germline, CDR1 is SGHNT and CDR2 is YENEEA. This CDR3 is built from 15 residues. Trimming removed 7 bases at V and 6 bases at J, with 21 bases between.

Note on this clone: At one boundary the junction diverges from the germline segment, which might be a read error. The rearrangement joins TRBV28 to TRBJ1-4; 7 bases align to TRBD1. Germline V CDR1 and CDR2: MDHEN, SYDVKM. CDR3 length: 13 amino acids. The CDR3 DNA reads TGTGCCGGCAGTTTGACAGGGAGAGAAAAACTGTTTTTT. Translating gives CAGSLTGREKLFF.

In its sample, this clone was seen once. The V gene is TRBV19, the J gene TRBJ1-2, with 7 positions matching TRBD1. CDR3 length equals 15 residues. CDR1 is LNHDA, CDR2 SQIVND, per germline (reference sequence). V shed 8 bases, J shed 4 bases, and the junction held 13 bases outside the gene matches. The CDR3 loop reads CASRRGRDERYGYTF. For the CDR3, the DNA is TGTGCCAGTCGGAGGGGGCGGGATGAACGCTATGGCTACACCTTC. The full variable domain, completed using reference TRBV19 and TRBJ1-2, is DGGITQSPKYLFRKEGQNVTLSCEQNLNHDAMYWYRQDPGQGLRLIYYSQIVNDFQKGDIAEGYSVSREKKESFPLTVTSAQKNPTAFYLCASRRGRDERYGYTFGSGTRLTVV.

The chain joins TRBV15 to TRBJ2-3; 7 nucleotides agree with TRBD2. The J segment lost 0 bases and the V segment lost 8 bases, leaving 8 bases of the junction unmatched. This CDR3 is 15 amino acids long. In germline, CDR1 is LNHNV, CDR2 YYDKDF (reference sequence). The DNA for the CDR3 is TGTGCCACCGGAAAGTGGGGGGGGAGCACAGATACGCAGTATTTT. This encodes CATGKWGGSTDTQYF.

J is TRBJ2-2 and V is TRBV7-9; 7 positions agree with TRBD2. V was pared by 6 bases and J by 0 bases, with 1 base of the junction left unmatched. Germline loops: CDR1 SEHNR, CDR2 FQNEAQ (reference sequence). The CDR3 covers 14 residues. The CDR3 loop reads CASRGGTNTGELFF. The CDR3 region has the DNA TGTGCCAGCAGGGGAGGGACGAACACCGGGGAGCTGTTTTTT. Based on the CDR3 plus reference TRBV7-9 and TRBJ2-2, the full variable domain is DTGVSQNPRHKITKRGQNVTFRCDPISEHNRLYWYRQTLGQGPEFLTYFQNEAQLEKSRLLSDRFSAERPKGSFSTLEIQRTEQGDSAMYLCASRGGTNTGELFFGEGSRLTVL.

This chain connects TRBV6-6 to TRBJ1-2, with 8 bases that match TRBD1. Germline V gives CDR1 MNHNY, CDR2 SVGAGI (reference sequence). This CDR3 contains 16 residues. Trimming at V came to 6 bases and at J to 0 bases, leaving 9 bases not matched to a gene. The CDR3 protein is CASRPGDRLTNYGYTF. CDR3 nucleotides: TGTGCCAGCAGGCCCGGGGACAGGCTGACTAACTATGGCTACACCTTC.

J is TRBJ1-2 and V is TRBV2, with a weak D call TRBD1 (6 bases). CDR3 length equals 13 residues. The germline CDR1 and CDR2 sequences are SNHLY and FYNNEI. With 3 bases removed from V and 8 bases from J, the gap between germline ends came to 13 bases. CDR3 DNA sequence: TGTGCCAGCAGTGATTCCGGACAGACGGGCTACACCTTC. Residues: CASSDSGQTGYTF.

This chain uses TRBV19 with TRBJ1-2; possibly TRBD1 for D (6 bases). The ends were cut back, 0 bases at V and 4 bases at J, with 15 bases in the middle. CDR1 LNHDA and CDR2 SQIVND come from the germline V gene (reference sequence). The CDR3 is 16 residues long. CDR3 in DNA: TGTGCCAGTAGTATAGAAGGTCAGGGGATCCTCTATGGCTACACCTTC. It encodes CASSIEGQGILYGYTF.

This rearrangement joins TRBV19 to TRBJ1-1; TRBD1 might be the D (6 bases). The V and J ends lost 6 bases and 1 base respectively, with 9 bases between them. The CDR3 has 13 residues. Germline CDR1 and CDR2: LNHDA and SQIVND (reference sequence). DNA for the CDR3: TGTGCCAGTAGATTGACAGGGAACACTGAAGCTTTCTTT. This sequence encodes CASRLTGNTEAFF.

The CDR3, as DNA: TGTGCCAGCAGTCTACGGACAGGGGATAATGAAAAACTGTTTTTT. Amino acids: CASSLRTGDNEKLFF. The chain uses TRBV14 and TRBJ1-4; TRBD1 matches 9 bases. The germline gives CDR1 SGHDN, CDR2 FVKESK. The CDR3 runs 15 residues. The V and J ends lost 6 bases and 4 bases, in that order; junction bases with no gene match: 6.

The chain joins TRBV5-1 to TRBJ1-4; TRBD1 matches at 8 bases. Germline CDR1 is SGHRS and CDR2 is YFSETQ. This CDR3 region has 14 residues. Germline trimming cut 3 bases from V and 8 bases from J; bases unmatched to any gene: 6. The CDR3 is CASSSDRGGEKLFF. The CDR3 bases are TGCGCCAGCAGCTCCGACAGGGGTGGGGAAAAACTGTTTTTT.

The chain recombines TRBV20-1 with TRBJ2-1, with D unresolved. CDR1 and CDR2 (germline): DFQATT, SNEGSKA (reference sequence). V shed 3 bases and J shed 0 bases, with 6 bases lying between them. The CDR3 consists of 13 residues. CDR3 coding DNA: TGCAGTGCTAGTGTTAGCTCCTACAATGAGCAGTTCTTC. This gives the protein CSASVSSYNEQFF.

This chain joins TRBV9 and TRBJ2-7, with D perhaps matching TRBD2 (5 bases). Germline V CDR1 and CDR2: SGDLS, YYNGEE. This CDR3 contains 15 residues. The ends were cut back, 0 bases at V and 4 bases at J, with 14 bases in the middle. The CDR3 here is CASSVGTSIIYEQYF. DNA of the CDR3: TGTGCCAGCAGCGTAGGCACTAGTATCATTTACGAGCAGTACTTC.

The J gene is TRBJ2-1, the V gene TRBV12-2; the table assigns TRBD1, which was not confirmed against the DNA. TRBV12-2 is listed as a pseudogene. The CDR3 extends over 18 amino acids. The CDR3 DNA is TGTGCAAGTCGCTTAGGATTGTGGAACAGGGAGTCCTACAATGAGCAGTTCTTC. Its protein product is CASRLGLWNRESYNEQFF.

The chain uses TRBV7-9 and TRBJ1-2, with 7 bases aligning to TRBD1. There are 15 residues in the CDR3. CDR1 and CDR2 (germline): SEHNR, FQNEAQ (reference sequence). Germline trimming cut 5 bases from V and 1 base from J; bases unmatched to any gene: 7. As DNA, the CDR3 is TGTGCCAGCAGCCACAGCGGACAGGATAACTATGGCTACACCTTC. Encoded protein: CASSHSGQDNYGYTF.

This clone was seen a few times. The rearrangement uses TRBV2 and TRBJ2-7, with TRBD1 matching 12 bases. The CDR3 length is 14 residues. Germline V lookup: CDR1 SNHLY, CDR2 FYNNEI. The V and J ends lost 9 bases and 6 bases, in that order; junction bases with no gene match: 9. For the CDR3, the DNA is TGTGCCAGTCTTCCCGGGACAGGGGGCTTCGAGCAGTACTTC. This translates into CASLPGTGGFEQYF.

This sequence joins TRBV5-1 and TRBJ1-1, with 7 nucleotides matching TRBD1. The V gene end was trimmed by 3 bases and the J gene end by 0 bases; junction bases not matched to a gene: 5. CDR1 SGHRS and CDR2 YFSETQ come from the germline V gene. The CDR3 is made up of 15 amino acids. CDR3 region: CASSSRGSLNTEAFF. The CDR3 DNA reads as TGCGCCAGCAGCTCCAGGGGGAGCTTGAACACTGAAGCTTTCTTT.

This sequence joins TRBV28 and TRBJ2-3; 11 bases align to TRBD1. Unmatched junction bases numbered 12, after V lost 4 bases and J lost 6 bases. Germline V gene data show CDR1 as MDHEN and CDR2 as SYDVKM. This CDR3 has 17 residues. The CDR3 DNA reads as TGTGCCAGCAGTTCCCCCGGTGGGACAGGGGGTTTGGATACGCAGTATTTT. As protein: CASSSPGGTGGLDTQYF.

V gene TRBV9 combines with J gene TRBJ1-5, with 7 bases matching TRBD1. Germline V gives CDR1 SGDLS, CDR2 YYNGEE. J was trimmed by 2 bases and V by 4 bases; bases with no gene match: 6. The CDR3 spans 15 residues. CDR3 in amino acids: CASSPQGYRNQPQHF. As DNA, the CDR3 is TGTGCCAGCAGCCCACAGGGGTATCGCAATCAGCCCCAGCATTTT.

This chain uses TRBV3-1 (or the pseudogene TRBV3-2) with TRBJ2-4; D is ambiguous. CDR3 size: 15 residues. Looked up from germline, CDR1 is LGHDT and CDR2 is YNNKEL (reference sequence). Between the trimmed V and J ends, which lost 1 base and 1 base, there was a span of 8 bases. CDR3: CASSQGVMAKNIQYF. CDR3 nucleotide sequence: TGTGCCAGCAGCCAAGGCGTTATGGCCAAAAACATTCAGTACTTC.

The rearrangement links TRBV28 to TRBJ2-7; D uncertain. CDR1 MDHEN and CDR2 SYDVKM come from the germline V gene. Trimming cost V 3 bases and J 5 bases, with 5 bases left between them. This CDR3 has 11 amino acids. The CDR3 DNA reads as TGTGCCAGCAGTTTTTCGGACGAGCAGTACTTC. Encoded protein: CASSFSDEQYF.

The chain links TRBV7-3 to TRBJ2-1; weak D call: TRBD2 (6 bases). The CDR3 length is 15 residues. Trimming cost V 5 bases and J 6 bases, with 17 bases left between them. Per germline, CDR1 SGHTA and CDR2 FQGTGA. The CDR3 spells CASSPPSSSANEQFF. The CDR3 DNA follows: TGTGCCAGCAGCCCCCCATCATCTAGCGCCAATGAGCAGTTCTTC.

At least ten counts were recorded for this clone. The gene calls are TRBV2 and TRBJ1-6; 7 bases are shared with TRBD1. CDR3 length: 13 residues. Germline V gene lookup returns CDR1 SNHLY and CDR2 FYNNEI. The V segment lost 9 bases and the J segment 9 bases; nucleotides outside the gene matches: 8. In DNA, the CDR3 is TGTGCCAGTTACAGGGGTCCCCGTTCACCCCTCCACTTT. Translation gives CASYRGPRSPLHF.

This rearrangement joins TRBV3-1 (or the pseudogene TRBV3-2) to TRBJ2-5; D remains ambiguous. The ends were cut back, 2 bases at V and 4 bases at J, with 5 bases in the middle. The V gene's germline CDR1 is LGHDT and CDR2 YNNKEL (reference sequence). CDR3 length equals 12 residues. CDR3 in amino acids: CASSQRLETQYF. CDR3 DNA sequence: TGTGCCAGCAGCCAACGTCTAGAGACCCAGTACTTC.

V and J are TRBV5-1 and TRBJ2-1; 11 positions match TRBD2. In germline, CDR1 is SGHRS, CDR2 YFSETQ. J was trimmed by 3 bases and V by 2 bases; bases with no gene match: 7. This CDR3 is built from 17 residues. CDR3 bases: TGCGCCAGCAGCTTAGCTACTAGCGGGGGATACTACAATGAGCAGTTCTTC. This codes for CASSLATSGGYYNEQFF.

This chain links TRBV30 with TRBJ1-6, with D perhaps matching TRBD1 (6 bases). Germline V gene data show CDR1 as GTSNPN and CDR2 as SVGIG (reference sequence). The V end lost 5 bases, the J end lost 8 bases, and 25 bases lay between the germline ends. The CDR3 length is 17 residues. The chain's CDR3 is CAWARIEWVGGHSPLHF. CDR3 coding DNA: TGTGCCTGGGCTCGGATAGAGTGGGTTGGGGGCCATTCACCCCTCCACTTT.

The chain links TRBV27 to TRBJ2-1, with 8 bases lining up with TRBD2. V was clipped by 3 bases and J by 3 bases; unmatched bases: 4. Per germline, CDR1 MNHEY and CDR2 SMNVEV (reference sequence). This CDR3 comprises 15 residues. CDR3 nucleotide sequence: TGTGCCAGCAGTTTGCGAACTAGCGGCTACAATGAGCAGTTCTTC. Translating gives CASSLRTSGYNEQFF.